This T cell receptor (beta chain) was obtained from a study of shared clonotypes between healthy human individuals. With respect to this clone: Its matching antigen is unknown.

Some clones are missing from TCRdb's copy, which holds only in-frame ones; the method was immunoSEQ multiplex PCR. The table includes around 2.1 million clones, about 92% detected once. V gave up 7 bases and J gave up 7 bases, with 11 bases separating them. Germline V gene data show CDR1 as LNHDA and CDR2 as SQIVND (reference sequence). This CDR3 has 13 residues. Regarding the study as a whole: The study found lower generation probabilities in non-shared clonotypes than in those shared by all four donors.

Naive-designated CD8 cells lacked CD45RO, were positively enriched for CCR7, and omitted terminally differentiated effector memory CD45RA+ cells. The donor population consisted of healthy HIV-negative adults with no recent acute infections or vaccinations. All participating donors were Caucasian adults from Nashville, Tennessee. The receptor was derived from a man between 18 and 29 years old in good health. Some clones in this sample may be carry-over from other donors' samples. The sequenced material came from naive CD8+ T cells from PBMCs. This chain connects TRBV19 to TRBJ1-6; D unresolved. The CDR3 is CASTRTANSPLHF. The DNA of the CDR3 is TGTGCCAGTACGAGGACGGCCAATTCACCCCTCCACTTT.